Below, 27 T cell receptor beta chains from the same sample are listed, as sequenced in a study of blood T cell repertoires in COVID-19. Produced via immunoSEQ multiplex PCR; TCRdb's table is partial and in-frame only. The repertoire consists of under 100,000 clones, with around 81% occurring once and the leading ten covering about 3.4%. The specimen sequenced was peripheral blood. The origin of the receptors is a man in his forties or fifties with acute or convalescent COVID-19.

The chain recombines TRBV19 with TRBJ1-3; 7 nucleotides match TRBD1. Trimming took 3 bases from V and 2 from J; bases not matched to a gene: 4. This CDR3 is built from 15 residues. Germline-derived CDR1 and CDR2 are LNHDA and SQIVND (reference sequence). CDR3 residues: CASSILQGTGNTIYF. CDR3 in DNA: TGTGCCAGTAGTATTTTACAGGGGACTGGAAACACCATATATTTT.

This clone occurred once. This chain joins TRBV6-5 and TRBJ1-2, with TRBD1 as a possible D gene (5 bases). Germline V lookup: CDR1 MNHEY, CDR2 SVGAGI. This CDR3 contains 13 residues. V was trimmed by 6 bases and J by 6 bases, leaving 14 bases between them. Written as DNA, the CDR3 is TGTGCCAGCAGCCCAGCCCCAGGGAATGGCTACACCTTC. Translation: CASSPAPGNGYTF.

In this sample, this clone turned up a few times. This sequence joins TRBV7-2 and TRBJ1-6, with D maybe TRBD1 (6 bases). CDR3 size: 14 residues. The V gene's germline CDR1 is SGHTA and CDR2 FQGNSA. Trimming cost V 5 bases and J 6 bases, with 11 bases left between them. The CDR3 DNA reads as TGTGCCAGCAGCGTAGGACAGTTTAATTCACCCCTCCACTTT. Translation: CASSVGQFNSPLHF.

The chain links TRBV10-3 to TRBJ1-6, with D possibly TRBD1 on 6 matching bases. The CDR3 sequence is 13 residues long. Germline V gene sequence: CDR1 ENHRY, CDR2 SYGVKD. The V end lost 8 bases, the J end lost 11 bases, and 16 bases lay between the germline ends. DNA for the CDR3: TGTGCCATCCAGTCCAGGGGATTAACACCCCTCCACTTT. Its translation is CAIQSRGLTPLHF.

This clone was seen once. The chain carries TRBV28 and TRBJ1-3; D may be TRBD1 (6 bases). The CDR3 spans 13 residues. Trimming shortened V by 9 bases and J by 1 base, and 10 bases separated the two germline ends. The germline CDR1 and CDR2 sequences are MDHEN and SYDVKM. Here the CDR3 DNA reads TGTGCCAGTGCCAGGGGATCTGGAAACACCATATATTTT. It is translated as CASARGSGNTIYF.

The rearrangement links TRBV6-6 to TRBJ1-4, with 9 bases matching TRBD1. This CDR3 contains 15 residues. The V segment lost 5 bases and the J segment 6 bases; nucleotides outside the gene matches: 7. Germline-derived CDR1 and CDR2 are MNHNY and SVGAGI (reference sequence). The DNA of the CDR3 is TGTGCCAGCAGTGGACGACAGGGGGGCCATGAAAAACTGTTTTTT. Translation: CASSGRQGGHEKLFF.

This chain uses TRBV7-2 with TRBJ2-5; possibly TRBD2 for D (6 bases). The CDR3 covers 13 residues. Germline CDR1 reads SGHTA; CDR2 reads FQGNSA. V was pared by 3 bases and J by 3 bases, with 8 bases between. This CDR3 is CASSLGRKETQYF. CDR3 DNA: TGTGCCAGCAGCTTGGGGAGGAAAGAGACCCAGTACTTC.

The chain employs TRBV6-5 and TRBJ2-7; no clear D. Between the trimmed V and J ends, which lost 7 bases and 2 bases, there was a span of 12 bases. This CDR3 is built from 13 residues. CDR1 is MNHEY, CDR2 SVGAGI, per germline. This CDR3 reads CASTAGGAYEQYF. The CDR3 nucleotides are TGTGCCAGCACGGCTGGCGGAGCCTACGAGCAGTACTTC.

The rearrangement uses TRBV6-6 and TRBJ2-1; 9 bases match TRBD1. Germline assignment: CDR1 MNHNY and CDR2 SVGAGI (reference sequence). The length of the CDR3 is 15 residues. With V trimmed by 6 bases and J by 6 bases, 9 bases remained unmatched. CDR3 in amino acids: CASSSRGQGLNEQFF. In DNA, the CDR3 is TGTGCCAGCAGCTCGAGGGGACAGGGACTCAATGAGCAGTTCTTC.

The rearrangement links TRBV4-3 to TRBJ2-5, with TRBD1 as a possible D gene (6 bases). V was trimmed by 1 base and J by 5 bases, leaving 14 bases between them. This CDR3 has 15 amino acids. CDR1 and CDR2 from the germline V gene are LGHNA and YSLEER. CDR3 amino acids: CASSQGQGMVETQYF. The CDR3 bases are TGCGCCAGCAGCCAAGGGCAGGGGATGGTGGAGACCCAGTACTTC.

The chain uses TRBV27 and TRBJ2-1, with 7 bases that match TRBD2. The CDR3 sequence is 16 residues long. V lost 6 bases, J lost 0 bases, and 8 bases stayed unmatched. Germline CDR1 and CDR2: MNHEY and SMNVEV (reference sequence). The CDR3 nucleotides are TGTGCCAGCAGGGACCCGGGACTACCCTCCTACAATGAGCAGTTCTTC. Amino acid sequence: CASRDPGLPSYNEQFF.

A few counts support this clone. The chain joins TRBV28 to TRBJ1-2; 9 bases are a match to TRBD1. The germline gives CDR1 MDHEN, CDR2 SYDVKM. Germline trimming cut 5 bases from V and 6 bases from J; bases unmatched to any gene: 7. The CDR3 loop spans 14 amino acids. The DNA of the CDR3 is TGTGCCAGCAGTCTGCCGGGACAGGGACATGGCTACACCTTC. Amino acids: CASSLPGQGHGYTF.

This clone was found a few times. The chain recombines TRBV24-1 with TRBJ2-1; 8 bases line up with TRBD1. CDR1 KGHDR and CDR2 SFDVKD come from the germline V gene. CDR3 size: 15 residues. Unmatched junction bases numbered 7, after V lost 5 bases and J lost 5 bases. CDR3 loop: CATSGGTGGNNEQFF. In DNA form, the CDR3 reads TGTGCCACCAGTGGGGGAACAGGGGGAAACAATGAGCAGTTCTTC.

CDR3 nucleotide sequence: TGTGCCAGCAGCACATCCGGGACAGGGGGCGGCGGGGAGCTGTTTTTT. Translating gives CASSTSGTGGGGELFF. The gene calls are TRBV7-7 and TRBJ2-2; 12 bases agree with TRBD1. The V and J ends lost 5 bases and 7 bases, in that order; junction bases with no gene match: 8. The CDR3 has 16 amino acids. Looked up from germline, CDR1 is SSHAT and CDR2 is FNYEAQ (reference sequence).

The CDR3 DNA reads as TGCAGCGTTGAATTCGTAGACAGATACAATGAGCAGTTCTTC. Protein sequence: CSVEFVDRYNEQFF. The chain combines TRBV29-1 with TRBJ2-1; the D gene is possibly TRBD1 (5 bases). The ends were cut back, 2 bases at V and 4 bases at J, with 12 bases in the middle. This CDR3 has 14 amino acids. The germline CDR1 and CDR2 sequences are SQVTM and ANQGSEA.

The chain combines TRBV5-1 with TRBJ2-7; tentative D call: TRBD1 (6 bases). This CDR3 is 15 amino acids long. The germline CDR1 and CDR2 sequences are SGHRS and YFSETQ. V lost 4 bases and J 0 bases, leaving 14 bases between the germline ends. The CDR3 sequence: CASSRATGISYEQYF. In DNA form, the CDR3 reads TGCGCCAGCAGCCGCGCAACAGGGATCTCCTACGAGCAGTACTTC.

This clone appeared once. The rearrangement joins TRBV6-5 to TRBJ1-3, with D maybe TRBD1 (5 bases). V lost 2 bases to trimming and J lost 3 bases, with 11 bases between them. This CDR3 region has 15 residues. CDR1 is MNHEY, CDR2 SVGAGI, per germline. Here the CDR3 reads CASSYAAGLGNTIYF. In DNA, the CDR3 is TGTGCCAGCAGTTACGCGGCGGGACTTGGAAACACCATATATTTT.

The chain employs TRBV10-1 and TRBJ1-1; D might be TRBD1 (6 bases). The CDR3 has 13 amino acids. Germline CDR1 reads WNHNN; CDR2 reads SYGVQD (reference sequence). With 8 bases removed from V and 5 bases from J, the gap between germline ends came to 15 bases. CDR3 in DNA: TGCGCCAGCGCTTCAGGGGTTCGGACTGAAGCTTTCTTT. Its translation: CASASGVRTEAFF.

This chain links TRBV15 with TRBJ1-6; D may be TRBD1 (5 bases). There are 18 residues in the CDR3. CDR1 LNHNV and CDR2 YYDKDF come from the germline V gene (reference sequence). Trimming stripped 5 bases from V and 0 bases from J, with 17 bases between. CDR3 region: CATSPRGGANSYNSPLHF. CDR3 sequence (DNA): TGTGCCACCAGCCCCCGGGGAGGGGCGAACTCCTATAATTCACCCCTCCACTTT.

This clone was seen more than once but under ten times. This chain uses TRBV2 with TRBJ1-6, with TRBD1 identical over 8 bases. This CDR3 has 15 amino acids. The germline gives CDR1 SNHLY, CDR2 FYNNEI. Losses at the gene ends were 6 bases for V and 10 bases for J; bases not matched to a gene: 11. CDR3 in amino acids: CASRVDRGDGSPLHF. CDR3 in DNA: TGTGCCAGCAGAGTTGACAGGGGTGATGGATCACCCCTCCACTTT.

The chain is built from TRBV5-4 and TRBJ1-3; TRBD1 might be the D (5 bases). This CDR3 spans 15 amino acids. Germline V gives CDR1 SGHNT, CDR2 YYREEE (reference sequence). With 1 base removed from V and 0 bases from J, the gap between germline ends came to 8 bases. DNA for the CDR3: TGTGCCAGCAGCTTGATGGGACTCTCTGGAAACACCATATATTTT. Its protein is CASSLMGLSGNTIYF. Filled out from reference TRBV5-4 and TRBJ1-3, the complete variable domain reads ETGVTQSPTHLIKTRGQQVTLRCSSQSGHNTVSWYQQALGQGPQFIFQYYREEENGRGNFPPRFSGLQFPNYSSELNVNALELDDSALYLCASSLMGLSGNTIYFGEGSWLTVV.

V is TRBV6-6 and J is TRBJ2-7; TRBD1 matches 7 bases. Germline values: CDR1 MNHNY, CDR2 SVGAGI (reference sequence). V lost 0 bases and J lost 4; bases outside the gene matches: 6. This CDR3 region has 15 residues. The CDR3 region is CASSYSTGIFYEQYF. CDR3 DNA sequence: TGTGCCAGCAGTTACTCGACAGGGATCTTTTACGAGCAGTACTTC.

The chain combines TRBV9 with TRBJ2-5; 7 bases are shared with TRBD2. Germline V CDR1 and CDR2: SGDLS, YYNGEE. CDR3 length equals 13 residues. The ends lost 5 bases at V and 5 bases at J; junction bases unmatched: 6. The CDR3 is CASRASGSETQYF. In DNA form, the CDR3 reads TGTGCCAGCAGAGCTAGCGGCTCGGAGACCCAGTACTTC.

This clone was picked up a small number of times. The rearrangement links TRBV3-1 (or the pseudogene TRBV3-2) to TRBJ2-7; D is unresolved. The CDR3 runs to 18 residues. Germline V gene data show CDR1 as LGHDT and CDR2 as YNNKEL (reference sequence). The V gene lost 4 bases and the J gene lost 4 bases, with 26 bases spanning the gap. DNA of the CDR3: TGTGCCAGCAGCCGATCGGTTGCCAACTATCTTACCCCGTACGAGCAGTACTTC. This sequence encodes CASSRSVANYLTPYEQYF.

With respect to this clone: This same CDR3 is encoded by further DNA sequences in the sample. This chain uses TRBV6-2 or TRBV6-3 with TRBJ1-1; tentative D call: TRBD1 (5 bases). V shed 3 bases and J shed 0 bases, with 8 bases lying between them. The CDR3 runs to 14 residues. Germline V CDR1 and CDR2: MNHEY, SVGEGT. Written as DNA, the CDR3 is TGTGCCAGCAGTTATCAGGGCATGAACACTGAAGCTTTCTTT. This encodes CASSYQGMNTEAFF.

The V call is TRBV5-4, the J call TRBJ2-3, with 11 bases that match TRBD2. The CDR3 consists of 18 residues. After removal of 4 bases from V and 8 bases from J, the junction contained 18 bases not matched to a gene. The germline CDR1 and CDR2 sequences are SGHNT and YYREEE (reference sequence). This CDR3 is CASSARTSGGRGSGTQYF. CDR3 nucleotides: TGTGCCAGCAGCGCCAGAACTAGCGGGGGCCGGGGTTCGGGTACGCAGTATTTT.

The V call is TRBV19, the J call TRBJ1-4, with no clear D. V lost 6 bases and J lost 0, with 8 bases in between. The CDR3 loop spans 14 amino acids. Per germline, CDR1 LNHDA and CDR2 SQIVND (reference sequence). As DNA, the CDR3 is TGTGCCAGTAGCGGACTGGCAACTAATGAAAAACTGTTTTTT. The encoded protein is CASSGLATNEKLFF. Based on the CDR3 plus reference TRBV19 and TRBJ1-4, the full variable domain is DGGITQSPKYLFRKEGQNVTLSCEQNLNHDAMYWYRQDPGQGLRLIYYSQIVNDFQKGDIAEGYSVSREKKESFPLTVTSAQKNPTAFYLCASSGLATNEKLFFGSGTQLSVL.